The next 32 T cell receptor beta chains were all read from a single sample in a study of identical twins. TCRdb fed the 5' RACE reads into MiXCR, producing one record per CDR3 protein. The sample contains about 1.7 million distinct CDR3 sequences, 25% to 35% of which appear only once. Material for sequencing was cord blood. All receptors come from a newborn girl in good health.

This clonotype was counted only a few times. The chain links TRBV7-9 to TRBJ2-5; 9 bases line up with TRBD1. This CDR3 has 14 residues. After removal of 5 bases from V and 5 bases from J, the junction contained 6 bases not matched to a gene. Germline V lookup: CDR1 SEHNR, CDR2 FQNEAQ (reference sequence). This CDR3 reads CASSPRTGVETQYF. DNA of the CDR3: TGTGCCAGCAGCCCCCGGACAGGGGTGGAGACCCAGTACTTC.

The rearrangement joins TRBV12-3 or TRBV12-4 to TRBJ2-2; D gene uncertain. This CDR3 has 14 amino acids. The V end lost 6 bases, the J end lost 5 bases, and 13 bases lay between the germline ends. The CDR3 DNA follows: TGTGCCAGCAGATACATGAGAAGGACCGGGGAGCTGTTTTTT. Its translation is CASRYMRRTGELFF.

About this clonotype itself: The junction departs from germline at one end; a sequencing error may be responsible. This chain's CDR3 is CASSSSGRAANGQFF. The DNA of the CDR3 is TGTGCCAGCAGTTCGAGCGGGAGGGCCGCCAATGGGCAGTTCTTC. This chain uses TRBV12-3 or TRBV12-4 with TRBJ2-1; 10 positions agree with TRBD2. CDR3 size: 15 residues.

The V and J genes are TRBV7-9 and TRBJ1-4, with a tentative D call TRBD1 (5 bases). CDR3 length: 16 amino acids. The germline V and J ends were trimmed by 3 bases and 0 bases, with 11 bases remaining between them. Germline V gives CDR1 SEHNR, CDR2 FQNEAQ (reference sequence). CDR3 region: CASSFGTGATNEKLFF. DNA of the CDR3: TGTGCCAGCAGCTTCGGGACGGGGGCAACTAATGAAAAACTGTTTTTT.

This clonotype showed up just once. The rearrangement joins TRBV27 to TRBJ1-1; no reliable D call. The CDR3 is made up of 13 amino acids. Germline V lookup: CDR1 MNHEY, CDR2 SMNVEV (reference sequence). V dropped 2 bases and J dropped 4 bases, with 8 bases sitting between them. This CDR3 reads CASSLSRRTEAFF. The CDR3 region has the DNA TGTGCCAGCAGTTTAAGTAGGCGCACTGAAGCTTTCTTT.

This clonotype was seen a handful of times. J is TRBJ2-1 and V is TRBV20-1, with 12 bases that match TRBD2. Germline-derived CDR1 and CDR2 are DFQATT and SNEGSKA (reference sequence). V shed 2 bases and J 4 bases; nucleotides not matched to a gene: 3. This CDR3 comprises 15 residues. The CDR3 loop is CSARIGTSGYNEQFF. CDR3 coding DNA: TGCAGTGCTAGAATCGGGACTAGCGGGTACAATGAGCAGTTCTTC.

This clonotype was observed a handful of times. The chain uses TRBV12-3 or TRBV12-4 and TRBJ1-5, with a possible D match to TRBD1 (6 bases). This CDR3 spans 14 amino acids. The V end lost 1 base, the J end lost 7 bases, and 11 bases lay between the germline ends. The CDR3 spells CASSLGPDRQPQHF. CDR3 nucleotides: TGTGCCAGCAGTTTAGGCCCCGACAGGCAGCCCCAGCATTTT.

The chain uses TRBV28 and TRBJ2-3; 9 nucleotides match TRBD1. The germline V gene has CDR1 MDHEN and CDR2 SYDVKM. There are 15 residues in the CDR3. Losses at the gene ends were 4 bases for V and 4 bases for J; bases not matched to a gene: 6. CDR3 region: CASSSPGQGSDTQYF. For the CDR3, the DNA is TGTGCCAGCAGTTCTCCCGGACAGGGGTCAGATACGCAGTATTTT.

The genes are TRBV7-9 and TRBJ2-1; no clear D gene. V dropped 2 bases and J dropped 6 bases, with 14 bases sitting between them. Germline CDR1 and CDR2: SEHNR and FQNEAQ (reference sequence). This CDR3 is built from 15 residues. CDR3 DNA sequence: TGTGCCAGCAGCTTAAATCGTCTAGTAATCAATGAGCAGTTCTTC. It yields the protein CASSLNRLVINEQFF. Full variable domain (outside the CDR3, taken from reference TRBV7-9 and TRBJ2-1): DTGVSQNPRHKITKRGQNVTFRCDPISEHNRLYWYRQTLGQGPEFLTYFQNEAQLEKSRLLSDRFSAERPKGSFSTLEIQRTEQGDSAMYLCASSLNRLVINEQFFGPGTRLTVL.

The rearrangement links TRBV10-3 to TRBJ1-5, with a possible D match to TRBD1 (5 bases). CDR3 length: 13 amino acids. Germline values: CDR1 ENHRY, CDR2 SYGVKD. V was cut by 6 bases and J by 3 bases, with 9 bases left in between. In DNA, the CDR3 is TGTGCCATCAGAGGGGCACCCAATCAGCCCCAGCATTTT. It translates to CAIRGAPNQPQHF.

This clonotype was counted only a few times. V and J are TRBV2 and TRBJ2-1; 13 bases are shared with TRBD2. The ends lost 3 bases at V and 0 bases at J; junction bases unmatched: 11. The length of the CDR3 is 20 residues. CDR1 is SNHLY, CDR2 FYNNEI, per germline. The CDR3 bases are TGTGCCAGCAGTGATGAAGGACTAGCGGGGGACACGAGCTCCTACAATGAGCAGTTCTTC. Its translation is CASSDEGLAGDTSSYNEQFF.

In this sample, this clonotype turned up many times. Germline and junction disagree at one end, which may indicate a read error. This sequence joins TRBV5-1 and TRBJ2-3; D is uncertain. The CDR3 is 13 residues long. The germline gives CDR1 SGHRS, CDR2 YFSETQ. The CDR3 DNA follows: TGTGCCAGCAGCCCGACTAGCACAGATACGCAGTATTTT. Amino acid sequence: CASSPTSTDTQYF.

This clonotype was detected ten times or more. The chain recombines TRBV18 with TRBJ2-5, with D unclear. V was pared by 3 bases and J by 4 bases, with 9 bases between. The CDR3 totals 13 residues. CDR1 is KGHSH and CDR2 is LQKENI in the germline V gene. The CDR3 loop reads CASSPGLGETQYF. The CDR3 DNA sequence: TGTGCCAGCTCACCGGGTTTGGGAGAGACCCAGTACTTC.

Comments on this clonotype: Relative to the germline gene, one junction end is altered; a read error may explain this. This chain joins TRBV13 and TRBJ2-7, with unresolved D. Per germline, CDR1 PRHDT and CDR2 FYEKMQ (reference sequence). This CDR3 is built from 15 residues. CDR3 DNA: TGTGCCAGCAGCTTCCCTAGTGACGGAGCCTACAAGCAGTACTTC. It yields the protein CASSFPSDGAYKQYF.

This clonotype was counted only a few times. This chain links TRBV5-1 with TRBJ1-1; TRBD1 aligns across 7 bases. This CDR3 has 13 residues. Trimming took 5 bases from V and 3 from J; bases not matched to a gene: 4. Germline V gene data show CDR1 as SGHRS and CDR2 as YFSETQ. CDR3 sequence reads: CASSTTGDTEAFF. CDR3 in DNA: TGCGCCAGCAGTACCACAGGGGACACTGAAGCTTTCTTT.

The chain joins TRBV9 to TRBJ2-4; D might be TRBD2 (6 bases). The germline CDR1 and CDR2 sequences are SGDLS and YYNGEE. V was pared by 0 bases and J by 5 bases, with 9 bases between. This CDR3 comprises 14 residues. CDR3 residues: CASSVGGKENIQYF. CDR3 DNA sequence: TGTGCCAGCAGCGTAGGCGGGAAGGAAAACATTCAGTACTTC.

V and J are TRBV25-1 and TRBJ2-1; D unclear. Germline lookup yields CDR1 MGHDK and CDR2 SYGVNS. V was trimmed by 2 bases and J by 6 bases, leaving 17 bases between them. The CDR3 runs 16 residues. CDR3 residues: CASSESLALIGNEQFF. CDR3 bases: TGTGCCAGCAGTGAAAGTTTGGCCCTAATTGGCAATGAGCAGTTCTTC.

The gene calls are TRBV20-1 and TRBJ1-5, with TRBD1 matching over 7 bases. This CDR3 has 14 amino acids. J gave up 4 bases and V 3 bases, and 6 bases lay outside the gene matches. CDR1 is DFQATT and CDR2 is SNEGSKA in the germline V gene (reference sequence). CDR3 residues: CSARRQGINQPQHF. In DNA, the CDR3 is TGCAGTGCTAGGAGACAGGGCATTAATCAGCCCCAGCATTTT.

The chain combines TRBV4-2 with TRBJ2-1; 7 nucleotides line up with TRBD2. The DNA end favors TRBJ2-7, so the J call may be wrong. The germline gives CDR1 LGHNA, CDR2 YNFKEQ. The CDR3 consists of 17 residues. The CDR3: CASSQRASGSSYNEQYF. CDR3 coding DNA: TGTGCCAGCAGCCAGAGGGCTAGCGGATCCTCCTACAATGAGCAGTACTTC.

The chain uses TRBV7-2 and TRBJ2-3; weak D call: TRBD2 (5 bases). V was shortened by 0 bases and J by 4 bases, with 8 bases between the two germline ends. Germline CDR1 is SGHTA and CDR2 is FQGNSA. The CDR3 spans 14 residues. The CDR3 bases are TGTGCCAGCAGCTTAGCTGCGGGCTCAGATACGCAGTATTTT. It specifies CASSLAAGSDTQYF.

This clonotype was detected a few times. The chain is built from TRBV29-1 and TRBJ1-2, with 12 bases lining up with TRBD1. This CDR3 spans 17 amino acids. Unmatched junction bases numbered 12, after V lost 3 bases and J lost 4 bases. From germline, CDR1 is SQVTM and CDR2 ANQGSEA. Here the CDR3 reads CSVDERDRGPRGYGYTF. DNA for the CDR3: TGCAGCGTTGACGAACGGGACAGGGGGCCGAGGGGCTATGGCTACACCTTC.

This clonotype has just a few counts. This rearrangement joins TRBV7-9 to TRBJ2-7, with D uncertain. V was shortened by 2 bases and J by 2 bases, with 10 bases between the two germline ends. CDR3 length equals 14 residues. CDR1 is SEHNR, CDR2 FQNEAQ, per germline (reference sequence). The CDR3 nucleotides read TGTGCCAGCAGCTTACCCGAGGTCCCCTACGAGCAGTACTTC. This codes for CASSLPEVPYEQYF.

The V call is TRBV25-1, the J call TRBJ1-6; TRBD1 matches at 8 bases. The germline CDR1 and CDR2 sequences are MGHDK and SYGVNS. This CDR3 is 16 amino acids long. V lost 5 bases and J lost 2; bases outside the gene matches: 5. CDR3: CASSPQGGPYNSPLHF. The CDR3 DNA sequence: TGTGCCAGCAGTCCACAGGGGGGGCCCTATAATTCACCCCTCCACTTT.

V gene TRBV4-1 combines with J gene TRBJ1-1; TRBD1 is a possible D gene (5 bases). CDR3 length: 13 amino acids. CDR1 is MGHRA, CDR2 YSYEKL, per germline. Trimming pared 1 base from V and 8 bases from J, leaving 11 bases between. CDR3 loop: CASSQGGRQEAFF. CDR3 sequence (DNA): TGCGCCAGCAGCCAAGGTGGAAGACAGGAAGCTTTCTTT.

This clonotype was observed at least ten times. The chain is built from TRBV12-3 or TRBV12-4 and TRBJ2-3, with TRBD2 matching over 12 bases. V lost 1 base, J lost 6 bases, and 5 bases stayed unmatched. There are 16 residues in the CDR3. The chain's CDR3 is CASSLVLAGGQDTQYF. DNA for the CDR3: TGTGCCAGCAGTTTAGTACTAGCGGGGGGTCAGGATACGCAGTATTTT.

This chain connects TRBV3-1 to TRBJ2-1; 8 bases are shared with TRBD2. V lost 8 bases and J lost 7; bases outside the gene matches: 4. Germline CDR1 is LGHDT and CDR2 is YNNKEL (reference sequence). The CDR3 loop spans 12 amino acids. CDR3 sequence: CASSGGQNEQFF. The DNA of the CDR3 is TGTGCCAGCTCGGGGGGGCAGAATGAGCAGTTCTTC.

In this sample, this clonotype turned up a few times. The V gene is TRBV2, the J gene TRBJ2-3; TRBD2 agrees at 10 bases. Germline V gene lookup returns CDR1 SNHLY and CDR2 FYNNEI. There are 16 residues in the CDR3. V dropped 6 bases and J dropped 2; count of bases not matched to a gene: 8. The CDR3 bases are TGTGCCAGCAGCGAACCCGGACTAGCGGCCACAGATACGCAGTATTTT. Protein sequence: CASSEPGLAATDTQYF.

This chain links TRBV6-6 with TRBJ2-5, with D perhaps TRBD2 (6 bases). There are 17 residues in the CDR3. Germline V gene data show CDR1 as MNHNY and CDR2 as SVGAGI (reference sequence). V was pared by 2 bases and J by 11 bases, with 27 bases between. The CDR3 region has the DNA TGTGCCAGCAGTTACGAGGAGGGAGTCGCCTCCTACAGTGAGCAGTACTTC. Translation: CASSYEEGVASYSEQYF.

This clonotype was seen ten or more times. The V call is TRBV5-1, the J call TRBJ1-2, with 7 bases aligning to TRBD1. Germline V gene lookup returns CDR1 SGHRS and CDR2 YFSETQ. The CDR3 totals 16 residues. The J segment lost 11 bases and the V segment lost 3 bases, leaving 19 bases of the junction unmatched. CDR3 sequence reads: CASSSPQGSGISEYTF. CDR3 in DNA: TGCGCCAGCAGCTCCCCACAGGGGAGCGGGATTAGTGAGTACACCTTC.

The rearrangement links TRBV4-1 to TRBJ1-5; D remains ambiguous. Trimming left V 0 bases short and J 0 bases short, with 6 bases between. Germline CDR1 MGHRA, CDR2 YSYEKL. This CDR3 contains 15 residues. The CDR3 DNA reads TGCGCCAGCAGCCAAGAAGGGAATAGCAATCAGCCCCAGCATTTT. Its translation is CASSQEGNSNQPQHF.

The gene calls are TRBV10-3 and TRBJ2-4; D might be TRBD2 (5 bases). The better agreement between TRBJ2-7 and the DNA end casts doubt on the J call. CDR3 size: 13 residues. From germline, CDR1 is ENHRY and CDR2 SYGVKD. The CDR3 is CAIQPGMTYEQYF. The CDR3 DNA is TGTGCCATTCAACCCGGGATGACCTACGAGCAGTACTTC.

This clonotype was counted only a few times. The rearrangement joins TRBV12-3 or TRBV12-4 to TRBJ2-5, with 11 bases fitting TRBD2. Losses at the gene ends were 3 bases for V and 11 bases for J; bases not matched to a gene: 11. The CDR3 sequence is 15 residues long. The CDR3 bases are TGTGCCAGCAGTTTCTTCACTAGCGGGGGAAATGAGCAGTACTTC. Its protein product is CASSFFTSGGNEQYF.